This TCR beta chain appears in the sequencing data of a study of spatial heterogeneity in lung cancer. Study summary: Follow-up PBMC samples were sequenced when available, at a median of approximately two years after resection.

Time point indicated: blood at routine non-recurrence follow-up after resection. Whole RNA, which was extracted from tumor, nontumor lung tissue or frozen PBMC, was sequenced without any cell sorting. This clonotype was counted at least ten times. MiXCR, run by TCRdb on the 5' RACE reads, gives a single entry per CDR3 protein. The sample consists of 25,000 to 35,000 distinct CDR3 sequences, more than 4.5% of them appearing once. This CDR3 is built from 15 residues. V lost 4 bases and J lost 8, with 18 bases in between. Germline V lookup: CDR1 LGHNA, CDR2 YSLEER. The rearrangement joins TRBV4-3 to TRBJ2-1; tentative D call: TRBD2 (5 bases). The receptor's source is a female donor with early-stage non-small cell lung cancer. Specimen: PBMCs, collected at follow-up. The CDR3, as DNA: TGCGCCAGCAGCCTCAAAGGAGGCAGGTCGGATGAGCAGTTCTTC. Protein: CASSLKGGRSDEQFF.